This TCR beta chain was sequenced for a study of T-cell reconstitution after alpha-beta-depleted transplantation in children. In regard to this clonotype: At one boundary the junction diverges from the germline segment, which might be a read error.

CDR1 DFQATT and CDR2 SNEGSKA come from the germline V gene (reference sequence). The CDR3 contains 14 residues. Preparing the TCRbeta library involved the use of unique molecular identifiers. TCRdb itself ran the PCR reads through MiXCR, one entry per CDR3 protein. The sample shows 600,000 to 800,000 distinct CDR3 sequences, 13% of them seen only once. The receptor was derived from a girl aged 2-9 years with congenital amegakaryocytic thrombocytopenia, due to receive a stem cell transplant. The rearrangement links TRBV20-1 to TRBJ1-2; a weak D match, TRBD1 (6 bases). The sequencing used PBMCs, collected before TCRalphabeta/CD19-depleted stem cell transplant. CDR3 region: CSADRQEEYYGYSF. Written as DNA, the CDR3 is TGCAGTGCTGATAGACAGGAGGAGTACTATGGCTACTCCTTC.